This T cell receptor (beta chain) was sequenced during a study of T cell clonality in common variable immunodeficiency. Findings and caveats of the study: In common variable immunodeficiency, TCR beta chains reportedly carried fewer deletions and N-nucleotide insertions. Patient heterogeneity in the CVID cohort limited correlations between repertoire features and clinical complications. What drives increased CVID clonality needs T cell subpopulation sequencing. CVID subjects showed higher TCRbeta clonality than healthy controls.

All CVID subjects were on immunoglobulin replacement for at least one year. The protocol was immunoSEQ multiplex PCR, while the TCRdb copy is restricted to in-frame clones and leaves out a portion. This sample has 25,000 to 35,000 clones, each found more than once. This clone was detected a few times. Antigen specificity is unknown. The sequencing sample was made of peripheral blood mononuclear cells. The receptor was derived from a human donor with common variable immunodeficiency.

CDR3 bases read: TGTGCCAGCAGCTTACTGGCAGGCTCCTACGAG. As protein: CASSLLAGSYE. The full CDR3 protein is CASSLLAGSYEQYF. The V gene is TRBV7-6, the J gene TRBJ2-7; D gene unclear. The sequence runs out 3 residues before the end of the CDR3; the remainder is reconstructed from the germline J gene. Germline V CDR1 and CDR2: SGHVS, FNYEAQ. V was pared by 2 bases and J by 0 bases, with 8 bases between. The CDR3 loop spans 14 amino acids. The full variable domain, in which reference TRBV7-6 and TRBJ2-7 provide the parts outside the CDR3, is GAGVSQSPRYKVTKRGQDVALRCDPISGHVSLYWYRQALGQGPEFLTYFNYEAQQDKSGLPNDRFSAERPEGSISTLTIQRTEQRDSAMYRCASSLLAGSYEQYFGPGTRLTVT.